This is a list of T cell receptor beta chains from one sample in a study of neurological immune-mediated disorders. Each CDR3 protein gets one entry after TCRdb re-called the 5' RACE reads with MiXCR. This sample carries 54,000 or so distinct CDR3 sequences, under 4.5% of them seen once, and the ten largest clones take 2.5% to 4%. The sequenced material came from PBMCs. The receptors shown here come from a woman aged 25 to 45 with multiple sclerosis. Both conserved end residues are part of each CDR3.

V gene | CDR3 protein
TRBV4-2 | CASNIAGPSNTGELFF
TRBV5-1 | CASSGPGQGIGEQYF
TRBV20-1 | CSASWGGGGSPLHF
TRBV3-1 | CASSPERGGAGETQYF
TRBV10-3 | CAVTGTGGGYTF
TRBV7-9 | CASSPTGIYEQYF
TRBV5-5 | CASSLEGEDYNEQFF
TRBV9 | CASSVRGDLNTDTQYF
TRBV28 | CASSLSGSDQPQNF
TRBV6-1 | CASRGIGGQETQYF
TRBV12-3/TRBV12-4 | CASRPLADLNLGDTQYF
TRBV28 | CASSLFGLTYEQYF
TRBV7-2 | CASSPPAGETQYF
TRBV6-6 | CASSWTEEEAFF
TRBV10-3 | CAISEGLAGGSDEQFF
TRBV12-3/TRBV12-4 | CASTPSYNQPQHF
TRBV9 | CASSVGGSSSYEQYF
TRBV7-8 | CASSPGTLSRGEQFF
TRBV7-6 | CASSPRGDGYTF
TRBV5-1 | CASSLRDFTDTQYF
TRBV5-5 | CASSPGGLAANEQFF
TRBV20-1 | CSARDWQGTSNQPQHF
TRBV10-3 | CATRAGPTNEKLFF
TRBV28 | CASSLDGGRNTEAFF
TRBV4-1 | CASSQDGDGYNEQFF
TRBV7-2 | CASSLESNQPQNF
TRBV11-2 | CASSLRSYNSPLHF
TRBV12-3/TRBV12-4 | CASSLIRRDTNEQFF
TRBV3-1 | CASSRKGSGNTIYF